This TCR beta chain emerged from a study of blood T cell repertoires in COVID-19. In its sample, this clone was seen once. Before being deemed recovered, Cohort 3 donors had two negative PCRs, clearance, or symptom resolution. Trimming at V came to 5 bases and at J to 8 bases, leaving 7 bases not matched to a gene. Germline V CDR1 and CDR2: SGHTA, FQGTGA. The CDR3 runs to 15 residues. Produced via immunoSEQ multiplex PCR; TCRdb's table is partial and in-frame only. Seen here are a few hundred thousand clones, about 85% observed once, and the top ten hold 5.5% to 7%. This TCR derives from a young woman who had recovered from COVID-19. V gene TRBV7-3 combines with J gene TRBJ2-1; 12 positions match TRBD2. The sample comprised PBMCs or T cells enriched from blood (not recorded which). CDR3 protein: CASSPASGGAYEQFF. In DNA form, the CDR3 reads TGTGCCAGCAGCCCAGCTAGCGGGGGGGCCTATGAGCAGTTCTTC. Filled out from reference TRBV7-3 and TRBJ2-1, the complete variable domain reads GAGVSQTPSNKVTEKGKYVELRCDPISGHTALYWYRQSLGQGPEFLIYFQGTGAADDSGLPNDRFFAVRPEGSVSTLKIQRTERGDSAVYLCASSPASGGAYEQFFGPGTRLTVL.